This T cell receptor (beta chain) derives from a study of T cells in Graves' hyperthyroidism and ophthalmopathy. Overall study results and limits: It was a median 6.5 months before onset that the model predicted ophthalmopathy. By a 13 V-J model, ophthalmopathy was set apart from stable hyperthyroidism.

Diagnosing involved the use of clinical symptoms, serum thyroxine and TRAb, thyroid ultrasound and orbital computed tomography. V lost 6 bases, J lost 6 bases, and 11 bases stayed unmatched. This CDR3 has 15 amino acids. Germline values: CDR1 MNHEY, CDR2 SMNVEV (reference sequence). Amplified TCR beta CDR3 regions came from RNA transcripts. Primed by the HTBI set, a first-round RT-PCR was run on the TCR CDR3. TCRdb itself ran the multiplex PCR reads through MiXCR, one entry per CDR3 protein. The sample yields about 50,000 distinct CDR3 sequences, around half seen once. This clonotype was detected ten times or more. Its specificity is not known.

Sequenced sample: blood. The TCR comes from a woman younger than 45 with Graves' ophthalmopathy. The rearrangement joins TRBV27 to TRBJ2-5; 9 positions agree with TRBD1. The CDR3 nucleotides read TGTGCCAGCAGCAAGTCCGGGACAGGGCGGCAGACCCAGTACTTC. This translates into CASSKSGTGRQTQYF.